A single sample is the source of the 7 T cell receptor beta chains below, sequenced in a study of PD-L1 blockade in urothelial cancer (dated by TCRdb to about 2017). The library was prepared using the immunoSEQ multiplex PCR assay. Imported from immuneACCESS, the table was reduced by TCRdb to in-frame sequences with V and J called. These copies leave out some clones; in studies compared against another copy, an unresolved V gene accounts for under half, and the cause of the remainder is not known. This sample holds 55,000 or so clones; over 75% were observed only once. 5.8% of the sample comes from the top ten. The input for sequencing was PBMCs, taken around atezolizumab (anti-PD-L1) treatment. The receptors come from a man in his forties with urothelial cancer.

The V call is TRBV28, the J call TRBJ1-5; no clear D gene. CDR3 length equals 13 residues. With 4 bases removed from V and 0 bases from J, the gap between germline ends came to 4 bases. Germline values: CDR1 MDHEN, CDR2 SYDVKM. The CDR3 loop is CASSSHSNQPQHF. The CDR3, as DNA: TGTGCCAGCAGTTCCCATAGCAATCAGCCCCAGCATTTT.

The V call is TRBV5-1, the J call TRBJ2-1; 7 bases align to TRBD2. With 3 bases clipped from V and 8 bases from J, the junction kept 14 bases outside the gene matches. Germline V lookup: CDR1 SGHRS, CDR2 YFSETQ. CDR3 length: 16 residues. The CDR3 bases are TGCGCCAGCAGCTCAAAGGGCGGCGGGAGTCTCGATGAGCAGTTCTTC. Encoded protein: CASSSKGGGSLDEQFF.

The rearrangement links TRBV9 to TRBJ2-1; tentatively, D is TRBD2 (6 bases). The CDR3 covers 15 residues. V lost 3 bases and J lost 3, with 13 bases in between. In germline, CDR1 is SGDLS, CDR2 YYNGEE. The CDR3 nucleotides read TGTGCCAGCAGCGCCGGGAGTCGGTACTACAATGAGCAGTTCTTC. Its protein is CASSAGSRYYNEQFF.

CDR3 in DNA: TGTGCCAGCAGCTTGCGGACTAGCGGGATCAGCACAGATACGCAGTATTTT. Its protein is CASSLRTSGISTDTQYF. The rearrangement joins TRBV7-3 to TRBJ2-3; 12 bases map to TRBD2. This CDR3 contains 17 residues. After removal of 3 bases from V and 0 bases from J, the junction contained 4 bases not matched to a gene. Germline V CDR1 and CDR2: SGHTA, FQGTGA.

The rearrangement links TRBV18 to TRBJ2-2; D may be TRBD1 (5 bases). The CDR3 totals 15 residues. Deletions cut 6 bases from V and 1 base from J, with 12 bases between. Germline lookup yields CDR1 KGHSH and CDR2 LQKENI. The CDR3 reads CASSPDRKNTGELFF. The DNA for the CDR3 is TGTGCCAGCTCCCCCGACAGAAAGAACACCGGGGAGCTGTTTTTT.

The genes are TRBV5-1 and TRBJ2-1, with 8 bases aligning to TRBD2. Germline V CDR1 and CDR2: SGHRS, YFSETQ. The CDR3 has 15 residues. J was trimmed by 0 bases and V by 5 bases; bases with no gene match: 4. The CDR3 DNA reads TGCGCCAGCAGTTCGAGCGGGAGCTCCTACAATGAGCAGTTCTTC. It yields the protein CASSSSGSSYNEQFF.

J is TRBJ2-7 and V is TRBV14; 9 nucleotides align to TRBD1. This CDR3 has 20 amino acids. Germline loops: CDR1 SGHDN, CDR2 FVKESK. Germline trimming cut 0 bases from V and 2 bases from J; bases unmatched to any gene: 17. In DNA form, the CDR3 reads TGTGCCAGCAGCCAAGATCAAAAGGACAGGGGCCTAGTTTCCCCCTACGAGCAGTACTTC. Its protein product is CASSQDQKDRGLVSPYEQYF.